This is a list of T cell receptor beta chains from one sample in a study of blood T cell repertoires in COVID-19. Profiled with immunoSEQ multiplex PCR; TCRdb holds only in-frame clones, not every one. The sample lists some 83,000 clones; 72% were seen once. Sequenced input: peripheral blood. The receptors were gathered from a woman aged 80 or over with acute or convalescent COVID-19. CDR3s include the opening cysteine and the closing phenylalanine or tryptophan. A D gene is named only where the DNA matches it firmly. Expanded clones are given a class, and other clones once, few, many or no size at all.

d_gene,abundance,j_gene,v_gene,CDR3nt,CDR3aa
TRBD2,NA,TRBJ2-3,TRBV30,TGTGCCTGGAGTTTGGCCGAGCGGGGGGTCACAGATACGCAGTATTTT,CAWSLAERGVTDTQYF
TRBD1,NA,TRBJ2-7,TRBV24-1,TGTGCCACCAGTGATCCCCGGACAGGGGCGGACGAGCAGTACTTC,CATSDPRTGADEQYF
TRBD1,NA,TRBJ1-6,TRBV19,TGTGCCAGTAGTATGCCTCCCCGGGACAGGGCTTTCGAAATTTCACCCCTCCACTTT,CASSMPPRDRAFEISPLHF
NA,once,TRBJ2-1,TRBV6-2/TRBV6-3,TGTGCCAGCAGTTACGATGTGCGGTCTCCGGTGAGTGAGCAGTTCTTC,CASSYDVRSPVSEQFF
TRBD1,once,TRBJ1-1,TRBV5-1,TGCGCCAGCAGCGAGACAGGGGCCGCGAACACTGAAGCTTTCTTT,CASSETGAANTEAFF
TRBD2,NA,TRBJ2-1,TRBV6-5,TGTGCCAGCAAGATGACTAGCGGGGGTTACAATGAGCAGTTCTTC,CASKMTSGGYNEQFF
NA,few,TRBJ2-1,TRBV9,TGTGCCAGCAGCGTAGACCCTAGCTCGAATGAGCAGTTCTTC,CASSVDPSSNEQFF
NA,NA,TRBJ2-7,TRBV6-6,TGTGCCAGCAGTTTGCGGGGCGAAGCCTACGAGCAGTACTTC,CASSLRGEAYEQYF
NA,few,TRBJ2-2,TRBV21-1,TGTGCCAGCCCGAGCAGAGGGACAGGGCAAAACACCGGGGAGCTGTTTTTT,CASPSRGTGQNTGELFF
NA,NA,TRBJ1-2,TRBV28,TGTGCCAGCAGGCCCACAATCGGGGTCGATGCCTATGGCTACACCTTC,CASRPTIGVDAYGYTF
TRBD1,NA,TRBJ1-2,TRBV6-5,TGTGCCAGCAGTTTCCGACAGGGTGGCTACACCTTC,CASSFRQGGYTF
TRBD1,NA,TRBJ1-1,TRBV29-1,TGCAGCGTTGGGGGAAGACAGGGCGCTGAAGCTTTCTTT,CSVGGRQGAEAFF
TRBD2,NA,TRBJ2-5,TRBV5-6,TGTGCCAGCAGGGCCCTAGCGGGGGTGGAGACCCAGTACTTC,CASRALAGVETQYF
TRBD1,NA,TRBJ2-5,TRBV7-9,TGTGCCAGCAGCCCCGGACAGGGGGCAAGTGAGACCCAGTACTTC,CASSPGQGASETQYF
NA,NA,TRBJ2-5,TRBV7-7,TGTGCCAGCAGCTCGCCTAACAGCGGGGAGACCCAGTACTTC,CASSSPNSGETQYF
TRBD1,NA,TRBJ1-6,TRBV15,TGTGCCACCAGCAGAGATGGGACAGGGAGTTCACCCCTCCACTTT,CATSRDGTGSSPLHF
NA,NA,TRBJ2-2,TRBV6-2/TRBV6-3,TGTGCCAGCAGTTCCCTCCCCGGGGAGCTGTTTTTT,CASSSLPGELFF
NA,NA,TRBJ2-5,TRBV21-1,NA,CASRWGSGTRRGERGYF
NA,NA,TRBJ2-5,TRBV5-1,TGCGCCAGCAGCCCAGGGCGTCGGGTGGTACAAGAGACCCAGTACTTC,CASSPGRRVVQETQYF
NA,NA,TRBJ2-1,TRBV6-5,TGTGCCAGTTCTATACGGGGGAGCTCCTACAATGAGCAGTTCTTC,CASSIRGSSYNEQFF
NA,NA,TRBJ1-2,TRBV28,TGTGCCAGCAGTTTAACTAACTCAAGAGGTGGCTATGGCTACACCTTC,CASSLTNSRGGYGYTF
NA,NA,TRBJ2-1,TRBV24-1,TGTGCCACCAGTCCCGCTGGAGTAAGCTCGAGTGAGCAGTTCTTC,CATSPAGVSSSEQFF
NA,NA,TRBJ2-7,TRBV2,TGTGCCAGCAGGGGGCAGGGCGTAGACGAGCAGTACTTC,CASRGQGVDEQYF
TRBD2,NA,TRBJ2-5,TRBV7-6,TGTGCCAGCAGCTTATGGCTAGCGGGAGACCTCCAAGAGACCCAGTACTTC,CASSLWLAGDLQETQYF
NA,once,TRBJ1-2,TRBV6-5,TGTGCCAGCACCCAAGGGGATTCCTGGAACTATGGCTACACCTTC,CASTQGDSWNYGYTF
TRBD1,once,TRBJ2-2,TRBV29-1,TGCAGCGGAAGACAGGGGGCCGACACCGGGGAGCTGTTTTTT,CSGRQGADTGELFF
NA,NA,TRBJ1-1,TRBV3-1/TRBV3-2,TGTGCCAGCAGCCAGGGTACCCCTAGTATGAACACTGAAGCTTTCTTT,CASSQGTPSMNTEAFF
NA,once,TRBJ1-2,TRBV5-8,TGTGCCAGCAGCAGCCGGAAGGGGAACCTTCTATGGAATGGCTACACCTTC,CASSSRKGNLLWNGYTF
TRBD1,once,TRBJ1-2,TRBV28,TGTGCCAGCAGTAATGGACAGGGCAACTATGGCTACACCTTC,CASSNGQGNYGYTF
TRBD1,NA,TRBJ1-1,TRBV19,TGTGCCACCGGGGACAGGGGGAACACTGAAGCTTTCTTT,CATGDRGNTEAFF
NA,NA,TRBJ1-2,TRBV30,TGTGCCTGGAGTGTTATCCCTAAGGGCTACACCTTC,CAWSVIPKGYTF
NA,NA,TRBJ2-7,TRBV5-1,TGCGCCAGCAGCTTGGACACTCAAGGAGGGGCGCGGGAGCAGTACTTC,CASSLDTQGGAREQYF
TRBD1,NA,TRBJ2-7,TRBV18,TGTGCCAGCTCACCGGGACAGAGTTACGAGCAGTACTTC,CASSPGQSYEQYF
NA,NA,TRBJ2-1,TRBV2,TGTGCCAGCAGTCCGGACCAGGGCCTTGAGCAGTTCTTC,CASSPDQGLEQFF
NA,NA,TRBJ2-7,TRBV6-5,TGTGCCACCAGGGGCCCCGTCTCCTACGAGCAGTACTTC,CATRGPVSYEQYF
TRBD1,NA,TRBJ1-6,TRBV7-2,TGTGCCAGCAGCCCGGACAGGGGGAATTCACCCCTCCACTTT,CASSPDRGNSPLHF
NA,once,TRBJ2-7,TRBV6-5,TGTGCCAGCAGTCATAAGGACAGAGACTACGAGCAGTACTTC,CASSHKDRDYEQYF
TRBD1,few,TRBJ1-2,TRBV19,TGTGCCAGTAGTCTGGGACAGGGAAACGGCTACACCTTC,CASSLGQGNGYTF
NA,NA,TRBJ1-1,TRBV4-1,TGCGCCAGCAGCCAATTTCCGACAATTATGAACACTGAAGCTTTCTTT,CASSQFPTIMNTEAFF
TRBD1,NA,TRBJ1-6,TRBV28,TGTGCCAGCAGTTTGTCCAGGACAGGGGATTCACCCCTCCACTTT,CASSLSRTGDSPLHF
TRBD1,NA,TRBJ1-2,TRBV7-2,TGTGCCAGCAGCTTGGACAGGGGGCGCCCCGGCTACACCTTC,CASSLDRGRPGYTF
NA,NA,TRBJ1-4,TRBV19,TGTGCCAGTAGTCCCCGGCAGGGTCGACTGTTTTTT,CASSPRQGRLFF
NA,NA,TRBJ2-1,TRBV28,TGTGCCAGCAGTTTATCCGGGAATCAATACAATGAGCAGTTCTTC,CASSLSGNQYNEQFF
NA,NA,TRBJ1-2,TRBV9,TGTGCCAGCAGCGCTAACGGACATGGGATGGAGGGCTACACCTTC,CASSANGHGMEGYTF
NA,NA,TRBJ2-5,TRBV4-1,TGCGCCAGCAGCCAGTTTACAGGGGAGACCCAGTACTTC,CASSQFTGETQYF
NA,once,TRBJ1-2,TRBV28,TGTGCCAGCAGGCCCCGTGACCCAGGCTCGTATGGCTACACCTTC,CASRPRDPGSYGYTF
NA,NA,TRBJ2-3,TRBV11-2,TGTGCCAGCAGCTCTAACACAGATACGCAGTATTTT,CASSSNTDTQYF